The source of this T cell receptor (beta chain) is a study of blood T cell repertoires in COVID-19. Whole-study context: The United States, Italy and Spain supplied acute and convalescent COVID-19 samples. PBMCs, B-cell-depleted T cells, or T cells were the source of the cDNA or gDNA that made up the material.

Cohorts were assigned according to the clinical history that participants reported. The recovered donors of Cohort 3 showed two negative PCRs, clearance, or symptom resolution. Per germline, CDR1 KGHSH and CDR2 LQKENI. The CDR3 loop spans 16 amino acids. Unmatched junction bases numbered 8, after V lost 1 base and J lost 6 bases. Assay used: immunoSEQ multiplex PCR; TCRdb lists only in-frame clones, some missing. The sample carries some 200,000 clones, approximately 80% recorded once. The sequencing input was PBMCs or T cells enriched from blood (not recorded which). The TCR originated in a man aged 35 to 55 who had recovered from COVID-19. J is TRBJ2-2 and V is TRBV18; 7 bases agree with TRBD2. The chain's CDR3 is CASSPRAGAVAGELFF. CDR3 in DNA: TGTGCCAGCTCACCACGGGCGGGAGCGGTCGCCGGGGAGCTGTTTTTT.